These T cell receptor beta chains were read from a single sample in a study of shared clonotypes between healthy human individuals. The assay was immunoSEQ multiplex PCR, and TCRdb's table has in-frame clones only and misses some. The table records about 480,000 clones, nearly 80% of them present only once. Input material: PBMCs. The source of these receptors is a woman aged 40 to 50 in good health. Some clones in this sample may be carry-over from other donors' samples. CDR3s include the opening cysteine and the closing phenylalanine or tryptophan. The D gene is left open where the match is weak. Size is omitted from some rows. Given values are once, few, many or a class for expanded clones.

V gene: TRBV25-1; D gene: TRBD2; J gene: TRBJ2-2; clone size: once; CDR3 DNA: TGTGCCAGCAGTTTAGCGGGGACGAACACCGGGGAGCTGTTTTTT; CDR3 protein: CASSLAGTNTGELFF
V gene: TRBV4-1; D gene: TRBD2; J gene: TRBJ2-4; clone size: NA; CDR3 DNA: TGCGCCAGCAGCCTTCGAACTAGCGGGAACAAAAACATTCAGTACTTC; CDR3 protein: CASSLRTSGNKNIQYF
V gene: TRBV4-3; D gene: TRBD1; J gene: TRBJ1-1; clone size: NA; CDR3 DNA: TGCGCCAGCAGCCAAGGACAGGGTTACACTGAAGCTTTCTTT; CDR3 protein: CASSQGQGYTEAFF
V gene: TRBV5-4; D gene: TRBD1; J gene: TRBJ2-3; clone size: NA; CDR3 DNA: TGTGCCAGCAGACCCGGACAGGGCCCAGATACGCAGTATTTT; CDR3 protein: CASRPGQGPDTQYF
V gene: TRBV30; D gene: TRBD1; J gene: TRBJ2-7; clone size: NA; CDR3 DNA: TGTGCCTTCACCTCCGGGACAGGGGGTTTCTACGAGCAGTACTTC; CDR3 protein: CAFTSGTGGFYEQYF
V gene: TRBV10-3; D gene: TRBD1; J gene: TRBJ2-3; clone size: NA; CDR3 DNA: TGTGCCATCAGGGGGACAGGGATCACAGATACGCAGTATTTT; CDR3 protein: CAIRGTGITDTQYF
V gene: TRBV7-9; D gene: NA; J gene: TRBJ1-2; clone size: NA; CDR3 DNA: TGTGCCAGCAGCTACACCGGGACTGAGGATGGCTATGGCTACACCTTC; CDR3 protein: CASSYTGTEDGYGYTF
V gene: TRBV28; D gene: NA; J gene: TRBJ2-7; clone size: NA; CDR3 DNA: TGTGCCAGCAGTCCCCCCCTTTACGAGCAGTACTTC; CDR3 protein: CASSPPLYEQYF
V gene: TRBV14; D gene: NA; J gene: TRBJ2-3; clone size: NA; CDR3 DNA: TGTGCCAGCAGCCAATCACTCATGATCCCATCGAATACGCAGTATTTT; CDR3 protein: CASSQSLMIPSNTQYF
V gene: TRBV7-6; D gene: NA; J gene: TRBJ2-1; clone size: NA; CDR3 DNA: TGTGCCAGCAGCTCTCTTCCGTACAATGAGCAGTTCTTC; CDR3 protein: CASSSLPYNEQFF
V gene: TRBV6-1; D gene: TRBD1; J gene: TRBJ1-5; clone size: NA; CDR3 DNA: TGTGCCAGCAGTGGGGACAGGGGAGGCAATCAGCCCCAGCATTTT; CDR3 protein: CASSGDRGGNQPQHF
V gene: TRBV29-1; D gene: TRBD2; J gene: TRBJ2-1; clone size: NA; CDR3 DNA: TGCAGCGTTGAGGGACTAGCGGGGTATGAGCAGTTCTTC; CDR3 protein: CSVEGLAGYEQFF
V gene: TRBV6-5; D gene: TRBD1; J gene: TRBJ1-1; clone size: many; CDR3 DNA: TGTGCCAGCAGCCCGACAGGGGGTCGGACTGAAGCTTTCTTT; CDR3 protein: CASSPTGGRTEAFF
V gene: TRBV5-1; D gene: NA; J gene: TRBJ1-2; clone size: NA; CDR3 DNA: TGCGCCAGCAGCTTGGGACAGGCTGAGGCTCGTAGCTATGGCTACACCTTC; CDR3 protein: CASSLGQAEARSYGYTF
V gene: TRBV7-2; D gene: NA; J gene: TRBJ1-2; clone size: NA; CDR3 DNA: TGTGCCAGCAGCTTAGTGTACTATGGCTACACCTTC; CDR3 protein: CASSLVYYGYTF
V gene: TRBV5-5; D gene: TRBD1; J gene: TRBJ1-6; clone size: NA; CDR3 DNA: TGTGCCAGCAGCTTGGCCAAGTCCGGACAGGGGTTCTCACCCCTCCACTTT; CDR3 protein: CASSLAKSGQGFSPLHF
V gene: TRBV7-3; D gene: TRBD1; J gene: TRBJ2-1; clone size: NA; CDR3 DNA: TGTGCCAGCAGCCCTCTCCACCTCGGGACAGGATACAATGAGCAGTTCTTC; CDR3 protein: CASSPLHLGTGYNEQFF
V gene: TRBV6-4; D gene: NA; J gene: TRBJ2-6; clone size: NA; CDR3 DNA: TGTGCCAGCAGTGACTCGGTAGGCTCTGGGGCCAACGTCCTGACTTTC; CDR3 protein: CASSDSVGSGANVLTF
V gene: TRBV11-3; D gene: NA; J gene: TRBJ2-7; clone size: NA; CDR3 DNA: TGTGCCAGCAGCTTAGACGGGGCTAACACCTACGAGCAGTACTTC; CDR3 protein: CASSLDGANTYEQYF
V gene: TRBV7-9; D gene: NA; J gene: TRBJ1-4; clone size: NA; CDR3 DNA: TGTGCCAGCACGGACGGCAATGAAAAACTGTTTTTT; CDR3 protein: CASTDGNEKLFF
V gene: TRBV19; D gene: NA; J gene: TRBJ2-3; clone size: once; CDR3 DNA: TGTGCCAGTAGTATAGGGCGGAGCACAGATACGCAGTATTTT; CDR3 protein: CASSIGRSTDTQYF
V gene: TRBV19; D gene: TRBD2; J gene: TRBJ2-7; clone size: NA; CDR3 DNA: TGTGCCACCCCTCGGGGGAGGGACTTC; CDR3 protein: CATPRGRDF
V gene: TRBV7-3; D gene: TRBD2; J gene: TRBJ2-1; clone size: NA; CDR3 DNA: TGTGCCAGCAGTCGGGGGGTAGCGGACTACAATGAGCAGTTCTTC; CDR3 protein: CASSRGVADYNEQFF
V gene: TRBV7-2; D gene: NA; J gene: TRBJ2-7; clone size: many; CDR3 DNA: TGTGCCAGCAGCTTAAGGGGGGGAGGTAGCTCCTACGAGCAGTACTTC; CDR3 protein: CASSLRGGGSSYEQYF
V gene: TRBV28; D gene: NA; J gene: TRBJ2-7; clone size: NA; CDR3 DNA: TGTGCCAGCAGTTTATCGGCAGGTAGACCCTACGAGCAGTACTTC; CDR3 protein: CASSLSAGRPYEQYF
V gene: TRBV28; D gene: NA; J gene: TRBJ2-6; clone size: NA; CDR3 DNA: TGTGCCACCCTAAACCCGGGGGCCAACGTCCTGACTTTC; CDR3 protein: CATLNPGANVLTF
V gene: TRBV2; D gene: NA; J gene: TRBJ1-4; clone size: NA; CDR3 DNA: TGTGCCAGCAGGGAGCAAGGATCGGCTAATGAAAAACTGTTTTTT; CDR3 protein: CASREQGSANEKLFF
V gene: TRBV29-1; D gene: NA; J gene: TRBJ1-1; clone size: NA; CDR3 DNA: TGCAGCGTTGATGAGACGAACACTGAAGCTTTCTTT; CDR3 protein: CSVDETNTEAFF
V gene: TRBV2; D gene: NA; J gene: TRBJ1-3; clone size: once; CDR3 DNA: TGTGCCAGCAATCACGAGGTGGGCTCTGGAAACACCATATATTTT; CDR3 protein: CASNHEVGSGNTIYF
V gene: TRBV2; D gene: NA; J gene: TRBJ1-1; clone size: NA; CDR3 DNA: TGTGCCAGCAGCTTATTCGACACTGAAGCTTTCTTT; CDR3 protein: CASSLFDTEAFF
V gene: TRBV11-2; D gene: NA; J gene: TRBJ2-7; clone size: NA; CDR3 DNA: TGTGCCAGCAGCTCCCTCCGACTACGCGAGCAGTACTTC; CDR3 protein: CASSSLRLREQYF
V gene: TRBV4-1; D gene: TRBD2; J gene: TRBJ2-1; clone size: NA; CDR3 DNA: TGCGCCAGCAGCCAAGGGGGACTATCCTACAATGAGCAGTTCTTC; CDR3 protein: CASSQGGLSYNEQFF
V gene: TRBV5-1; D gene: TRBD1; J gene: TRBJ1-2; clone size: NA; CDR3 DNA: TGCGCCAGCAGCGAGGGACAGGGCCCTAGTGGCTACACCTTC; CDR3 protein: CASSEGQGPSGYTF
V gene: TRBV11-2; D gene: TRBD2; J gene: TRBJ2-1; clone size: NA; CDR3 DNA: TGTGCCAGCAGCTCCCAGGCGGGAGAAATTGGTGAGCAGTTCTTC; CDR3 protein: CASSSQAGEIGEQFF
V gene: TRBV28; D gene: NA; J gene: TRBJ1-1; clone size: NA; CDR3 DNA: TGTGCCAGCAGTTTAGCTGTGGGGAATGCGGGGAACACTGAAGCTTTCTTT; CDR3 protein: CASSLAVGNAGNTEAFF
V gene: TRBV12-5; D gene: NA; J gene: TRBJ2-5; clone size: NA; CDR3 DNA: NA; CDR3 protein: CASGLGTGPQETQYF
V gene: TRBV6-5; D gene: TRBD2; J gene: TRBJ2-7; clone size: NA; CDR3 DNA: TGTGCCAGCAGTCAACCGACTAGCGGGAAGTACGAGCAGTACTTC; CDR3 protein: CASSQPTSGKYEQYF
V gene: TRBV28; D gene: TRBD1; J gene: TRBJ2-7; clone size: once; CDR3 DNA: TGTGCCAGCAGTTTAGACAGGGCCTACGAGCAGTACTTC; CDR3 protein: CASSLDRAYEQYF
V gene: TRBV19; D gene: TRBD2; J gene: TRBJ2-7; clone size: NA; CDR3 DNA: TGTGCCAGTATGACAGCGGGGGGCGAGCAGTACTTC; CDR3 protein: CASMTAGGEQYF
V gene: TRBV28; D gene: NA; J gene: TRBJ1-1; clone size: few; CDR3 DNA: TGTGCCAGCAGCAGTCTGGAGGGCACTGAAGCTTTCTTT; CDR3 protein: CASSSLEGTEAFF
V gene: TRBV28; D gene: NA; J gene: TRBJ1-1; clone size: few; CDR3 DNA: TGTGCCAGCAGAGGGGGACACACTGAAGCTTTCTTT; CDR3 protein: CASRGGHTEAFF
V gene: TRBV15; D gene: TRBD1; J gene: TRBJ1-2; clone size: NA; CDR3 DNA: TGTGCCACCAGCAGGGGACAGGGTTATGGCTACACCTTC; CDR3 protein: CATSRGQGYGYTF
V gene: TRBV19; D gene: TRBD2; J gene: TRBJ2-5; clone size: NA; CDR3 DNA: TGTGCCAGTAAACAGCGGGAGGGAGCCGGAGAGACCCAGTACTTC; CDR3 protein: CASKQREGAGETQYF
V gene: TRBV2; D gene: NA; J gene: TRBJ2-2; clone size: many; CDR3 DNA: TGTGCCAGCAGACAGGGCGCGAACACCGGGGAGCTGTTTTTT; CDR3 protein: CASRQGANTGELFF
V gene: TRBV5-6; D gene: NA; J gene: TRBJ1-3; clone size: NA; CDR3 DNA: TGTGCCAGCAGCTTCGGGGGGCGAGGAAACACCATATATTTT; CDR3 protein: CASSFGGRGNTIYF
V gene: TRBV10-3; D gene: TRBD1; J gene: TRBJ2-7; clone size: few; CDR3 DNA: TGTGCCATCAGTGAAGGGACAGGGTCGTTCGAGCAGTACTTC; CDR3 protein: CAISEGTGSFEQYF
V gene: TRBV28; D gene: NA; J gene: TRBJ2-7; clone size: NA; CDR3 DNA: TGTGCCAGCCGCCGGGCACGGCCGAGCGAGCAGTACTTC; CDR3 protein: CASRRARPSEQYF
V gene: TRBV7-9; D gene: NA; J gene: TRBJ1-2; clone size: NA; CDR3 DNA: TGTGCCAGCAGCCCAAGACAAGATTACGGCTACACCTTC; CDR3 protein: CASSPRQDYGYTF
V gene: TRBV13; D gene: TRBD1; J gene: TRBJ2-7; clone size: NA; CDR3 DNA: TGTGCCAGCAGCTTAGAGTGGGGGACAGGGAGCTACGAGCAGTACTTC; CDR3 protein: CASSLEWGTGSYEQYF
V gene: TRBV5-6; D gene: NA; J gene: TRBJ2-7; clone size: few; CDR3 DNA: TGTGCCAGCAGCGGTTCGGGACGGAACCTCTACGAGCAGTACTTC; CDR3 protein: CASSGSGRNLYEQYF